These 27 T cell receptor beta chains were sequenced from one sample in a study of shared clonotypes between healthy human individuals. Clones were sequenced by immunoSEQ multiplex PCR, and TCRdb holds only the in-frame ones, with some missing. This sample has 450,000 or so clones; approximately 71% occur once, and the top ten carry 12%. Material: PBMCs. The receptors originated from a woman between 40 and 55 years old in good health. Some clones in this sample may be carry-over from other donors' samples.

This clone was detected only once. A far larger clone is only one base removed, so a read error is likely. The gene calls are TRBV7-9 and TRBJ1-2; TRBD1 might be the D (5 bases). V shed 3 bases and J shed 4 bases, with 15 bases lying between them. CDR3 length equals 15 residues. CDR1 SEHNR and CDR2 FQNEAQ come from the germline V gene (reference sequence). CDR3 bases: TGTGCCAGCAGCTTCACTGCAGGGCTGGTCTATGGCTACACCTTC. This encodes CASSFTAGLVYGYTF.

This clone was seen a few times. The CDR3 nucleotides read TGTGCCAGTAGACAAGCGGGAGGAAATTCCTACGAGCAGTACTTC. Amino acid sequence: CASRQAGGNSYEQYF. The chain links TRBV19 to TRBJ2-7; TRBD2 matches 9 bases. The CDR3 sequence is 15 residues long. Per germline, CDR1 LNHDA and CDR2 SQIVND (reference sequence). V dropped 6 bases and J dropped 1; count of bases not matched to a gene: 7.

This clone was picked up many times. This sequence joins TRBV2 and TRBJ2-7; D gene uncertain. V lost 6 bases, J lost 2 bases, and 8 bases lay in between. This CDR3 is built from 12 residues. CDR1 is SNHLY and CDR2 is FYNNEI in the germline V gene. CDR3 loop: CASRADTYEQYF. The CDR3, as DNA: TGTGCCAGCAGGGCAGATACCTACGAGCAGTACTTC.

To note about this clone: A far larger clone is off by one base, so a read error is likely. The chain carries TRBV28 and TRBJ1-5, with D unclear. CDR3 size: 12 residues. Looked up from germline, CDR1 is MDHEN and CDR2 is SYDVKM. The CDR3 spells CVSSFSLGPQHF. The CDR3 region has the DNA TGTGTCAGCAGTTTTTCTCTAGGGCCCCAGCATTTT.

The chain carries TRBV7-8 and TRBJ2-2; D is possibly TRBD2 (6 bases). The germline V and J ends were trimmed by 5 bases and 7 bases, with 20 bases remaining between them. CDR1 is SGHVS and CDR2 is FQNEAQ in the germline V gene. This CDR3 contains 16 residues. The CDR3 nucleotides are TGTGCCAGCAGCCCGTTCGCGACGCCGACTAGCGGGGAGCTGTTTTTT. Translating it yields CASSPFATPTSGELFF. The entire variable domain, with the rest obtained from reference TRBV7-8 and TRBJ2-2, is as follows: GAGVSQSPRYKVAKRGQDVALRCDPISGHVSLFWYQQALGQGPEFLTYFQNEAQLDKSGLPSDRFFAERPEGSVSTLKIQRTQQEDSAVYLCASSPFATPTSGELFFGEGSRLTVL.

The chain employs TRBV9 and TRBJ2-2; D is unresolved. This CDR3 spans 12 amino acids. V shed 4 bases and J shed 7 bases, with 8 bases lying between them. Looked up from germline, CDR1 is SGDLS and CDR2 is YYNGEE. CDR3 amino acids: CASSPIGGELFF. The CDR3 coding sequence is TGTGCCAGCAGCCCCATTGGCGGGGAGCTGTTTTTT.

The rearrangement joins TRBV14 to TRBJ2-1; D not resolved. V was trimmed by 0 bases and J by 7 bases, leaving 7 bases between them. There are 13 residues in the CDR3. Germline lookup yields CDR1 SGHDN and CDR2 FVKESK. This chain's CDR3 is CASSQDPLNEQFF. CDR3 DNA: TGTGCCAGCAGCCAAGATCCGCTGAATGAGCAGTTCTTC.

This chain uses TRBV30 with TRBJ2-1, with TRBD1 matching 8 bases. V gave up 2 bases and J gave up 4 bases; unmatched junction bases: 10. The germline V gene encodes CDR1 GTSNPN and CDR2 SVGIG (reference sequence). CDR3 length: 16 amino acids. The CDR3 loop is CAWSSMDREGYNEQFF. CDR3 bases: TGTGCCTGGAGTTCGATGGACAGGGAAGGGTACAATGAGCAGTTCTTC.

The J gene is TRBJ2-7, the V gene TRBV5-4; D not certain. V was shortened by 0 bases and J by 5 bases, with 12 bases between the two germline ends. The length of the CDR3 is 14 residues. Germline lookup yields CDR1 SGHNT and CDR2 YYREEE (reference sequence). This CDR3 is CASSLDRWSNEQYF. The CDR3 DNA sequence: TGTGCCAGCAGCTTGGATCGGTGGAGTAACGAGCAGTACTTC.

This clone was detected only once. In nucleotides, the CDR3 is TGTGCCAGCAGCTTGGCGGGAGTAGCTCCGACCTACGAGCAGTACTTC. This encodes CASSLAGVAPTYEQYF. The chain joins TRBV5-4 to TRBJ2-7; tentatively, D is TRBD2 (6 bases). V gave up 0 bases and J gave up 2 bases, with 15 bases separating them. Germline-derived CDR1 and CDR2 are SGHNT and YYREEE (reference sequence). CDR3 length equals 16 residues.

The DNA for the CDR3 is TGTGCCAGCTCTCCGGACAGGGGGCTTTGGACTGAAGCTTTCTTT. Protein: CASSPDRGLWTEAFF. The chain couples TRBV18 to TRBJ1-1; TRBD1 agrees at 11 bases. The trim removed 6 bases at V and 5 bases at J, leaving 8 bases unmatched. The CDR3 has 15 residues. CDR1 and CDR2 from the germline V gene are KGHSH and LQKENI.

This clone was observed once. The chain links TRBV11-1 to TRBJ2-1; TRBD2 matches 8 bases. This CDR3 comprises 18 residues. CDR1 is SGHAT, CDR2 FQDESV, per germline (reference sequence). J lost 1 base, V lost 7 bases, and 15 bases had no gene match. This CDR3 reads CASTRLPGGPGSYNEQFF. CDR3 DNA sequence: TGTGCCAGCACCCGACTACCGGGAGGGCCGGGGTCCTACAATGAGCAGTTCTTC.

The chain links TRBV29-1 to TRBJ2-2; D is unclear. The germline CDR1 and CDR2 sequences are SQVTM and ANQGSEA. V shed 3 bases and J shed 1 base, with 9 bases lying between them. The CDR3 consists of 14 residues. CDR3 nucleotides: TGCAGCGTTGATACCGGACGGAACACCGGGGAGCTGTTTTTT. Translation gives CSVDTGRNTGELFF.

This clone was recorded many times. The CDR3: CASSRSGPSYEQYF. CDR3 in DNA: TGTGCCAGCAGTAGAAGCGGCCCCTCCTACGAGCAGTACTTC. The chain couples TRBV27 to TRBJ2-7, with D possibly TRBD2 on 5 matching bases. Looked up from germline, CDR1 is MNHEY and CDR2 is SMNVEV (reference sequence). Trimming took off 5 bases at V and 0 bases at J, with 11 bases between the two ends. The CDR3 is made up of 14 amino acids.

As to this clone: This may come from a read error, since a much larger clone is one base off. The gene calls are TRBV7-1 and TRBJ2-7, with 8 bases identical to TRBD2. Being an ORF, TRBV7-1 has a function that is uncertain. Trimming removed 4 bases from V and 2 bases from J; junction bases left unmatched: 1. This CDR3 is built from 13 residues. CDR3 nucleotides: TGTGCCAGCAGCTGGACTAGCACCTACGAGCAGTACTTC. Protein product: CASSWTSTYEQYF.

The chain links TRBV6-1 to TRBJ1-1; perhaps TRBD1 as D (6 bases). Trimming pared 6 bases from V and 1 base from J, leaving 12 bases between. The CDR3 spans 14 residues. CDR1 MNHNS and CDR2 SASEGT come from the germline V gene. For the CDR3, the DNA is TGTGCCAGCAGCCGTGGGGGACAGAACACTGAAGCTTTCTTT. It yields the protein CASSRGGQNTEAFF.

This clone has a count of ten or more. This same CDR3 is encoded by further DNA sequences in the sample. The CDR3 protein is CASSSSYRSEQYF. CDR3 DNA: TGTGCCAGCAGCTCCTCATACCGCTCCGAGCAGTACTTC. This chain uses TRBV7-2 with TRBJ2-7; D remains ambiguous. V lost 4 bases and J 6 bases, leaving 13 bases between the germline ends. This CDR3 contains 13 residues. CDR1 and CDR2 (germline): SGHTA, FQGNSA.

V is TRBV25-1 and J is TRBJ2-5; TRBD1 or TRBD2 may be the D gene (6 bases each). The V end was cut by 9 bases, the J end by 2 bases, with 19 bases between. Per germline, CDR1 MGHDK and CDR2 SYGVNS. The CDR3 has 15 residues. This chain's CDR3 is CARSPGGGNQETQYF. As DNA, the CDR3 is TGTGCCAGATCCCCCGGAGGGGGAAATCAAGAGACCCAGTACTTC.

The rearrangement joins TRBV28 to TRBJ1-4; D uncertain. The CDR3 is made up of 13 amino acids. The V gene's germline CDR1 is MDHEN and CDR2 SYDVKM. Trimming took 5 bases from V and 12 from J, leaving 16 bases between them. CDR3 sequence: CASSMTFPVELFF. The DNA of the CDR3 is TGTGCCAGCAGTATGACTTTCCCCGTGGAACTGTTTTTT.

The chain uses TRBV4-3 and TRBJ2-6; D remains unclear. The CDR3 totals 16 residues. CDR1 and CDR2 from the germline V gene are LGHNA and YSLEER. V was pared by 8 bases and J by 0 bases, with 14 bases between. This CDR3 is CASGPTSASGANVLTF. The CDR3 nucleotides are TGCGCCAGCGGCCCAACTTCAGCCTCTGGGGCCAACGTCCTGACTTTC.

The gene calls are TRBV19 and TRBJ1-5, with TRBD1 matching over 9 bases. Germline V gene sequence: CDR1 LNHDA, CDR2 SQIVND (reference sequence). The trim removed 6 bases at V and 7 bases at J, leaving 7 bases unmatched. The CDR3 is 14 residues long. This CDR3 is CASSRTGDGQPQHF. The CDR3 coding sequence is TGTGCCAGTAGCAGGACAGGGGATGGCCAGCCCCAGCATTTT. The variable domain in full, completed from reference TRBV19 and TRBJ1-5, reads DGGITQSPKYLFRKEGQNVTLSCEQNLNHDAMYWYRQDPGQGLRLIYYSQIVNDFQKGDIAEGYSVSREKKESFPLTVTSAQKNPTAFYLCASSRTGDGQPQHFGDGTRLSIL.

The chain couples TRBV29-1 to TRBJ1-1, with 10 bases lining up with TRBD1. The trim removed 4 bases at V and 4 bases at J, leaving 3 bases unmatched. Germline-derived CDR1 and CDR2 are SQVTM and ANQGSEA. There are 13 residues in the CDR3. CDR3 region: CSVVGQGGTEAFF. CDR3 sequence (DNA): TGCAGCGTTGTCGGACAGGGGGGCACTGAAGCTTTCTTT.

The chain carries TRBV6-5 and TRBJ1-1; D is ambiguous. Trimming cost V 0 bases and J 3 bases, with 5 bases left between them. The germline CDR1 and CDR2 sequences are MNHEY and SVGAGI. This CDR3 region has 13 residues. Written as DNA, the CDR3 is TGTGCCAGCAGTTACTCGGCGGACACTGAAGCTTTCTTT. Its protein is CASSYSADTEAFF.

As to this clone: Mismatch with germline at one junction end may stem from a read error. The gene calls are TRBV30 and TRBJ1-3; D remains ambiguous. Per the germline V gene, CDR1 is GTSNPN and CDR2 is SVGIG (reference sequence). This CDR3 has 13 residues. The CDR3 DNA is TGTGCCTGCCACCGTGGTTCTGTAAACACCATATATTTT. This gives the protein CACHRGSVNTIYF.

The V and J genes are TRBV5-1 and TRBJ2-7, with a weak D call TRBD1 (6 bases). V was shortened by 0 bases and J by 2 bases, with 15 bases between the two germline ends. The CDR3 loop spans 16 amino acids. Germline lookup yields CDR1 SGHRS and CDR2 YFSETQ. In DNA, the CDR3 is TGCGCCAGCAGCTTGGGGGGGCCTAGGCCCACCTACGAGCAGTACTTC. Translated, it gives CASSLGGPRPTYEQYF.

This clone was counted once. The rearrangement joins TRBV4-1 to TRBJ2-5, with D possibly TRBD1 on 5 matching bases. The CDR3 sequence is 13 residues long. In germline, CDR1 is MGHRA, CDR2 YSYEKL. V was cut by 4 bases and J by 2 bases, with 8 bases left in between. CDR3 bases: TGCGCCAGCAGCCGGACATCGCAAGAGACCCAGTACTTC. Its protein product is CASSRTSQETQYF.

CDR3 bases: TGCGCCAGCAGCTTGGAGGGGGTCAATGAGCAGTTCTTC. It encodes CASSLEGVNEQFF. The J gene is TRBJ2-1, the V gene TRBV5-1, with D tentatively TRBD1 (6 bases). The germline V and J ends were trimmed by 0 bases and 6 bases, with 7 bases remaining between them. There are 13 residues in the CDR3. Germline V lookup: CDR1 SGHRS, CDR2 YFSETQ.